Listed below are T cell receptor beta chains from one sample, sequenced in a study of blood T cell repertoires in COVID-19. Data came from immunoSEQ multiplex PCR; TCRdb stores just in-frame clones and leaves some out. The table lists 45,000 to 65,000 clones, more than 85% of them singletons, with over 3% in the top ten. Sequencing input: peripheral blood. The receptors come from a human donor in a cohort sampled during active COVID-19. The CDR3 runs from the conserved cysteine through the conserved F or W. A D gene is named only where the DNA matches it firmly. The listing skips clone size in some rows; elsewhere it reads once, few, many or a size class.

>NA|NA|15|TRBJ1-1|TRBV5-8
CASSLEAGAYTEAFF
TGTGCCAGCAGCTTGGAGGCGGGGGCATACACTGAAGCTTTCTTT
>TRBD2|once|17|TRBJ2-3|TRBV27
CASSPRTSGVKRDTQYF
TGTGCCAGCAGTCCCCGGACTAGCGGCGTAAAAAGAGATACGCAGTATTTT
>NA|few|16|TRBJ1-5|TRBV4-2
CASSQESSYSNQPQHF
TGTGCCAGCAGCCAAGAATCCTCTTATAGCAATCAGCCCCAGCATTTT
>TRBD1|NA|14|TRBJ2-1|TRBV6-1
CASSEGDRRAEQFF
TGTGCCAGCAGTGAAGGGGACAGGCGGGCTGAGCAGTTCTTC
>NA|NA|15|TRBJ2-5|TRBV19
CASSPLGRRWETQYF
TGTGCCAGTAGCCCTCTCGGCCGGAGATGGGAGACCCAGTACTTC
>NA|NA|13|TRBJ1-4|TRBV24-1
CATSDGLAGKLFF
TGTGCCACCAGTGACGGGCTCGCGGGAAAACTGTTTTTT
>TRBD2|NA|16|TRBJ2-3|TRBV10-3
CAISPSAGGPADTQYF
TGTGCCATCAGCCCGTCAGCGGGGGGGCCAGCAGATACGCAGTATTTT
>NA|NA|13|TRBJ1-1|TRBV11-3
CASKPDYNTEAFF
TGTGCCAGCAAGCCTGACTATAACACTGAAGCTTTCTTT
>NA|few|12|TRBJ1-6|TRBV27
CASSFSNSPLHF
TGTGCCAGCAGTTTTAGTAATTCACCCCTCCACTTT
>TRBD2|NA|15|TRBJ2-1|TRBV5-1
CASFEGTSGLNEQFF
TGCGCCAGCTTTGAAGGGACTAGCGGGTTGAATGAGCAGTTCTTC
>NA|NA|14|TRBJ1-1|TRBV4-1
CASSHPSGGTEAFF
TGCGCCAGCAGCCACCCCTCGGGGGGCACTGAAGCTTTCTTT
>TRBD1|NA|14|TRBJ2-7|TRBV5-6
CASSSGQGAYEQYF
TGTGCCAGCAGCTCAGGACAGGGGGCCTACGAGCAGTACTTC
>TRBD1|NA|14|TRBJ2-3|TRBV5-1
CASRLGGQTDTQYF
TGCGCCAGCAGATTAGGGGGCCAAACAGATACGCAGTATTTT
>NA|NA|17|TRBJ1-5|TRBV6-2/TRBV6-3
CASSSISTGYGNQPQHF
TGTGCCAGCAGTTCTATATCCACAGGGTACGGCAATCAGCCCCAGCATTTT
>NA|once|18|TRBJ1-1|TRBV4-2
CASSQEPSGRDMNTEAFF
TGTGCCAGCAGCCAAGAACCCTCTGGAAGAGACATGAACACTGAAGCTTTCTTT
>TRBD1|NA|14|TRBJ2-1|TRBV5-6
CASSVPGQGREQFF
TGTGCCAGCAGCGTACCGGGACAGGGGCGTGAGCAGTTCTTC
>NA|NA|13|TRBJ2-7|TRBV10-3
CATLARELSEQYF
TGTGCCACTCTAGCTCGGGAATTAAGCGAGCAGTACTTC
>NA|few|13|TRBJ1-5|TRBV19
CATSVVSNQPQHF
TGTGCCACCTCGGTGGTCAGCAATCAGCCCCAGCATTTT
>NA|NA|12|TRBJ1-2|TRBV30
CAWSESGYGYTF
TGTGCCTGGTCAGAAAGCGGCTATGGCTACACCTTC
>NA|NA|18|TRBJ2-1|TRBV27
CASTPGGTHPRPYNEQFF
TGTGCCAGCACCCCGGGGGGCACACACCCGCGCCCCTACAATGAGCAGTTCTTC
>TRBD1|once|16|TRBJ2-2|TRBV28
CASSLAGGAFTGELFF
TGTGCCAGCAGTTTGGCAGGGGGCGCCTTCACCGGGGAGCTGTTTTTT
>NA|NA|14|TRBJ1-2|TRBV29-1
CSVEKGSGDGGYTF
TGCAGCGTTGAGAAGGGGTCAGGGGACGGTGGCTACACCTTC
>TRBD1|NA|15|TRBJ1-6|TRBV5-1
CATRQGAEYNSPLHF
TGCGCCACCAGACAGGGGGCGGAATATAATTCACCCCTCCACTTT
>NA|once|12|TRBJ2-1|TRBV12-3/TRBV12-4
CASSPVLNEQFF
TGTGCCAGCAGCCCCGTCTTAAATGAGCAGTTCTTC
>NA|few|14|TRBJ2-7|TRBV30
CAWNPGVQIFEQYF
TGTGCCTGGAACCCAGGGGTCCAGATATTCGAGCAGTACTTC
>NA|NA|13|TRBJ2-1|TRBV18
CASSPPSGNEQFF
TGTGCCAGCTCACCACCATCGGGGAATGAGCAGTTCTTC
>NA|NA|11|TRBJ2-3|TRBV29-1
CRIGDTDTQYF
TGCAGAATAGGGGACACAGATACGCAGTATTTT
>TRBD2|NA|12|TRBJ2-1|TRBV2
CASTSGSNEQFF
TGTGCCAGCACTAGCGGGTCAAATGAGCAGTTCTTC
>NA|NA|14|TRBJ2-3|TRBV4-1
CASSQDSSTDTQYF
TGCGCCAGCAGCCAAGACTCCAGCACAGATACGCAGTATTTT
>TRBD1|NA|14|TRBJ2-2|TRBV6-6
CASGTEVNTGELFF
TGTGCCAGCGGGACAGAGGTGAACACCGGGGAGCTGTTTTTT
>NA|NA|16|TRBJ2-1|TRBV6-1
CASSADGESSYNEQFF
TGTGCCAGCAGTGCGGACGGGGAAAGCTCCTACAATGAGCAGTTCTTC
>NA|NA|15|TRBJ1-2|TRBV10-3
CAISGGVGANYGYTF
TGTGCCATCAGTGGTGGGGTGGGGGCGAACTATGGCTACACCTTC
>NA|NA|13|TRBJ1-2|TRBV12-5
CASALQVWAGYTF
TGTGCTAGTGCCCTCCAAGTTTGGGCTGGCTACACCTTC
>TRBD1|NA|16|TRBJ2-3|TRBV24-1
CATSDPGQGKRDTQYF
TGTGCCACCAGTGATCCAGGACAGGGGAAGCGAGATACGCAGTATTTT
>NA|NA|13|TRBJ2-3|TRBV6-5
CASGERSTDTQYF
TGTGCCAGCGGCGAGCGGAGCACAGATACGCAGTATTTT
>TRBD2|NA|15|TRBJ2-7|TRBV11-2
CASRVPGGGGYEQYF
TGTGCCAGCAGAGTACCTGGGGGGGGAGGCTACGAGCAGTACTTC
>TRBD2|NA|15|TRBJ2-3|TRBV13
CASSLPASGTDTQYF
TGTGCCAGCAGCTTACCTGCTAGCGGGACAGATACGCAGTATTTT
>TRBD1|once|16|TRBJ1-6|TRBV5-1
CASSPRGQGLDSPLHF
TGCGCCAGCAGCCCCAGGGGACAGGGGCTCGATTCACCCCTCCACTTT
>NA|NA|14|TRBJ2-2|TRBV5-6
CASSLVTATGELFF
TGTGCCAGCAGCTTGGTTACAGCCACCGGGGAGCTGTTTTTT
>NA|NA|14|TRBJ1-3|TRBV5-4
CASSFGAAGNTIYF
TGTGCCAGCAGCTTTGGGGCAGCTGGAAACACCATATATTTT
>NA|NA|17|TRBJ1-1|TRBV21-1
CASSKDGRGPGHTEAFF
TGTGCCAGCAGCAAAGATGGAAGGGGCCCCGGGCACACTGAAGCTTTCTTT
>TRBD2|NA|15|TRBJ2-1|TRBV28
CASSLKREFRNEQFF
TGTGCCAGCAGTCTCAAGCGGGAGTTTCGCAATGAGCAGTTCTTC
>NA|few|13|TRBJ2-5|TRBV11-3
CASSLGGEETQYF
TGTGCCAGCAGCTTAGGGGGGGAAGAGACCCAGTACTTC
>NA|NA|13|TRBJ1-2|TRBV29-1
CSVGYDQYYGYTF
TGCAGCGTTGGTTATGATCAGTACTATGGCTACACCTTC
>NA|NA|15|TRBJ2-3|TRBV7-3
CASSQQASISDTQYF
TGTGCCAGCAGCCAGCAGGCTAGCATCTCGGATACGCAGTATTTT
>NA|few|16|TRBJ2-1|TRBV10-1
CASSVKVQASYNEQFF
TGCGCCAGCAGTGTCAAAGTCCAGGCCTCCTACAATGAGCAGTTCTTC
>NA|NA|14|TRBJ2-3|TRBV30
CAWAPGLRLDTQYF
TGTGCCTGGGCTCCTGGACTCCGCCTAGATACGCAGTATTTT
>TRBD2|NA|18|TRBJ2-3|TRBV19
CASSRPGLAGGLGDTQYF
TGTGCCAGTAGTCGACCGGGACTAGCGGGGGGGCTGGGAGATACGCAGTATTTT
>NA|NA|14|TRBJ1-3|TRBV28
CASSLGGAGNTIYF
TGTGCCAGCAGTTTGGGGGGGGCCGGAAACACCATATATTTT
>NA|NA|14|TRBJ2-3|TRBV5-4
CASSLDGLADTQYF
TGTGCCAGCAGCTTGGACGGGCTAGCGGATACGCAGTATTTT
>TRBD2|NA|20|TRBJ2-1|TRBV11-3
CASSLEESVGRREVYNEQFF
TGTGCCAGCAGCTTAGAAGAGAGTGTGGGTAGGCGGGAGGTATACAATGAGCAGTTCTTC
>NA|NA|11|TRBJ2-3|TRBV12-3/TRBV12-4
CASSREDTQYF
TGTGCCAGCAGTCGGGAAGATACGCAGTATTTT
>TRBD1|NA|13|TRBJ1-1|TRBV5-1
CASSEGTGSEAFF
TGCGCCAGCAGCGAAGGGACAGGGTCTGAAGCTTTCTTT
>NA|NA|13|TRBJ2-5|TRBV3-1/TRBV3-2
CASSQILGETQYF
TGTGCCAGCAGCCAGATACTAGGGGAGACCCAGTACTTC
>TRBD1|NA|14|TRBJ1-1|TRBV14
CASSLGQGLTGAFF
TGTGCCAGCAGCCTCGGACAGGGTCTAACTGGAGCTTTCTTT
>NA|NA|13|TRBJ2-7|TRBV28
CATEGGTDYEQYF
TGTGCCACCGAGGGGGGGACTGACTACGAGCAGTACTTC
>NA|NA|17|TRBJ1-3|TRBV7-2
CASSLGPTGIRRNTIYF
TGTGCCAGCAGCTTAGGACCCACAGGGATCAGGAGAAACACCATATATTTT